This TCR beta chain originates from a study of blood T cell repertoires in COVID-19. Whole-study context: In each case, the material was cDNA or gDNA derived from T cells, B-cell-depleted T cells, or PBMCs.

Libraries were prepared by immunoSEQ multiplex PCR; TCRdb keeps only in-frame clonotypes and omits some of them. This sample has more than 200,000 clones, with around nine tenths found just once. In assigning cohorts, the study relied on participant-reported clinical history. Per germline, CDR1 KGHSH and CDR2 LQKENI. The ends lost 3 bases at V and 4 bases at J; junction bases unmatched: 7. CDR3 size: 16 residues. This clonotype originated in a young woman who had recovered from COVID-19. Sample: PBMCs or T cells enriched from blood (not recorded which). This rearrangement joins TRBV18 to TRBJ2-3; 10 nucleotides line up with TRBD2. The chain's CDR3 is CASSPGLAGAADTQYF. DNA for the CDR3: TGTGCCAGCTCACCGGGGCTAGCGGGAGCCGCAGATACGCAGTATTTT.